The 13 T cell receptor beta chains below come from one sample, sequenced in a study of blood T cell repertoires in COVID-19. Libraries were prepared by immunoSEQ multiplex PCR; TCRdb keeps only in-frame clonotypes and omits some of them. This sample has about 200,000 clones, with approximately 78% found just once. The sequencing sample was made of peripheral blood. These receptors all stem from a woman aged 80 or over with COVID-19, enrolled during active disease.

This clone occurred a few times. The CDR3: CASSRTKDGYTF. CDR3 DNA sequence: TGTGCCAGCAGCCGAACTAAGGATGGCTACACCTTC. The genes are TRBV7-9 and TRBJ1-2; D is unresolved. Germline V lookup: CDR1 SEHNR, CDR2 FQNEAQ (reference sequence). Trimming shortened V by 5 bases and J by 6 bases, and 10 bases separated the two germline ends. The length of the CDR3 is 12 residues.

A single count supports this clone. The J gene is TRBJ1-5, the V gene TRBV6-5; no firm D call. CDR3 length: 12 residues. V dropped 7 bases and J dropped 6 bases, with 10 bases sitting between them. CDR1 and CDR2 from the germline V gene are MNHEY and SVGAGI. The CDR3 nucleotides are TGTGCCAGCATGAGGATTGGTCAGCCCCAGCATTTT. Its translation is CASMRIGQPQHF.

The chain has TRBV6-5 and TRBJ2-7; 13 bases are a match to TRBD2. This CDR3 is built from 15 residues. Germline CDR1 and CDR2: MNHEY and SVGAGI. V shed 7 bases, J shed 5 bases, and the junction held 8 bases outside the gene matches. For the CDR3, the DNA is TGTGCCAGCATCCGAAGACTAGCGGGAGGCGACGAGCAGTACTTC. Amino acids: CASIRRLAGGDEQYF.

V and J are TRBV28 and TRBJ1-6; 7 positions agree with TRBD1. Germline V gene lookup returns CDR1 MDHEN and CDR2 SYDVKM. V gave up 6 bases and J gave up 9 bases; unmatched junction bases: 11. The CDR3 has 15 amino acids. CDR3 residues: CASRGPGQRTSPLHF. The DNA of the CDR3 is TGTGCCAGCAGGGGACCGGGACAGAGGACTTCACCCCTCCACTTT. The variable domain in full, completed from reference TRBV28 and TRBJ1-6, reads DVKVTQSSRYLVKRTGEKVFLECVQDMDHENMFWYRQDPGLGLRLIYFSYDVKMKEKGDIPEGYSVSREKKERFSLILESASTNQTSMYLCASRGPGQRTSPLHFGNGTRLTVT.

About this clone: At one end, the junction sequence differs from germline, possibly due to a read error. CDR3 DNA: TGTGCCAGCAGCGAAACAGGGACCCTATTGTTC. Translating gives CASSETGTLLF. The V call is TRBV2, the J call TRBJ2-7; TRBD1 is a possible D gene (6 bases). The CDR3 spans 11 residues. Germline lookup yields CDR1 SNHLY and CDR2 FYNNEI.

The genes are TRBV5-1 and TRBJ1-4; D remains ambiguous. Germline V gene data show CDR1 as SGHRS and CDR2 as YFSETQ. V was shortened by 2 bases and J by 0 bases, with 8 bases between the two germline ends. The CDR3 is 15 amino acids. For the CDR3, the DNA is TGCGCCAGCAGCTTAAACAGTGCAACTAATGAAAAACTGTTTTTT. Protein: CASSLNSATNEKLFF.

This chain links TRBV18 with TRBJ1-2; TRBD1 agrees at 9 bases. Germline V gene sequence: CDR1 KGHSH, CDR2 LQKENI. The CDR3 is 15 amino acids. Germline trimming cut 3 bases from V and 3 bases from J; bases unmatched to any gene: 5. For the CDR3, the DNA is TGTGCCAGCTCACCGGGGACAGGGACCGACTATGGCTACACCTTC. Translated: CASSPGTGTDYGYTF.

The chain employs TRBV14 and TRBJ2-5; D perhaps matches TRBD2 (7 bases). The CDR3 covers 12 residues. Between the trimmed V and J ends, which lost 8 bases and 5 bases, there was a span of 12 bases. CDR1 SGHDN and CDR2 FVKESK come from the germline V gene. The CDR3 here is CASGGAQETQYF. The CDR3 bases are TGTGCCAGCGGGGGGGCTCAGGAGACCCAGTACTTC.

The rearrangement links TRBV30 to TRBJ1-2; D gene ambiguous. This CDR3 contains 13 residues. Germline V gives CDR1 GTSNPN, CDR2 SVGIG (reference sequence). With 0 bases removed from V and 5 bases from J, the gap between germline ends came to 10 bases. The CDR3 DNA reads TGTGCCTGGAGTGTAAGCCTTCAATATGGCTACACCTTC. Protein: CAWSVSLQYGYTF.

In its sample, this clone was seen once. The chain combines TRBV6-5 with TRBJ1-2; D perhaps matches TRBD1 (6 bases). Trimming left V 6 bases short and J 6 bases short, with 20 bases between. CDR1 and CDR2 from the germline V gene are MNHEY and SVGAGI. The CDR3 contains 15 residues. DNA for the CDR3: TGTGCCAGCAGCTCTCGGGGCAGGGGAGAAAATGGCTACACCTTC. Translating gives CASSSRGRGENGYTF.

CDR3 DNA: TGTGCCAGCAGTTCGGCCTACGAGCAGTACTTC. This codes for CASSSAYEQYF. The J gene is TRBJ2-7, the V gene TRBV28, with D unresolved. The V gene lost 4 bases and the J gene lost 2 bases, with 3 bases spanning the gap. This CDR3 region has 11 residues. Germline V gene lookup returns CDR1 MDHEN and CDR2 SYDVKM.

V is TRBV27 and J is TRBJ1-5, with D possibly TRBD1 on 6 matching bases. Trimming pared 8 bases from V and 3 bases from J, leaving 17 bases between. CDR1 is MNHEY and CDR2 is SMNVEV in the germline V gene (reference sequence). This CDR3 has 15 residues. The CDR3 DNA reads TGTGCCAGCGGGGGGGAACAGGGTTACAATCAGCCCCAGCATTTT. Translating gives CASGGEQGYNQPQHF.

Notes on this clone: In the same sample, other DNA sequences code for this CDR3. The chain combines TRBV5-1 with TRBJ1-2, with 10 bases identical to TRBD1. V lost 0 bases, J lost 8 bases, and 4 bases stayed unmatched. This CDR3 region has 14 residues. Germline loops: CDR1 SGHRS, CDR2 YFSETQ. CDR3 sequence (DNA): TGCGCCAGCAGCTTGGGACAGGGGGCCTTAGGCTACACCTTC. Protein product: CASSLGQGALGYTF.